The source of this T cell receptor beta chain is a study of technical replicates of blood from a few donors. TCRdb's copy holds only in-frame clones and misses some; the assay was immunoSEQ multiplex PCR. The data hold about 72,000 clones, with just under 97% observed a single time. Trimming shortened V by 1 base and J by 0 bases, and 7 bases separated the two germline ends. The CDR3 consists of 14 residues. CDR1 GTSNPN and CDR2 SVGIG come from the germline V gene (reference sequence). This receptor was obtained from a human donor in good health. The sequenced sample was T cells isolated from PBMCs. V usage is TRBV30 and J usage is TRBJ1-5; D not resolved. The DNA of the CDR3 is TGTGCCTGGAGTGAAGAGGCTAGCAATCAGCCCCAGCATTTT. Translating gives CAWSEEASNQPQHF. Based on the CDR3 plus reference TRBV30 and TRBJ1-5, the full variable domain is SQTIHQWPATLVQPVGSPLSLECTVEGTSNPNLYWYRQAAGRGLQLLFYSVGIGQISSEVPQNLSASRPQDRQFILSSKKLLLSDSGFYLCAWSEEASNQPQHFGDGTRLSIL.